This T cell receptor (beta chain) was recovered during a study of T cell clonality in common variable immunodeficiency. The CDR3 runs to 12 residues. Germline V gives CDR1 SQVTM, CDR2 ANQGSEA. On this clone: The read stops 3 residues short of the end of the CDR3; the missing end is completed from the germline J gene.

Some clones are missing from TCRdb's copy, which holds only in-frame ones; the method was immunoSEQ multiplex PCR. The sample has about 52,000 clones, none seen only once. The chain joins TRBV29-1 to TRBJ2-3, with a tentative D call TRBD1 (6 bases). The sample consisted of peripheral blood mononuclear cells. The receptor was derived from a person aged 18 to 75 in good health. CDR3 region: CSAQGILETQYF. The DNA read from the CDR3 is TGCAGCGCACAGGGAATATTGGAGACG.